These T cell receptor beta chains were read from a single sample in a study of CD8 T cells in ankylosing spondylitis. TCRdb reprocessed the 5' RACE reads via MiXCR and lists one record per CDR3 protein. This table holds a few hundred thousand distinct CDR3 sequences, around 17% found once. The sample was blood, either unsorted or a sorted T cell fraction (not recorded which). Every receptor here comes from a male donor with ankylosing spondylitis. The CDR3 runs from the conserved cysteine through the conserved F or W. The D gene is left open where the match is weak.

d_call	v_call	j_call	cdr3_aa
TRBD1	TRBV20-1	TRBJ2-7	CSARAIRGLSYEQYF
.	TRBV11-2	TRBJ2-3	CASSWGARTDTQYF
TRBD1	TRBV11-2	TRBJ2-5	CASSYYRQGYEIGNQETQYF
TRBD1	TRBV7-9	TRBJ2-5	CASSPWTGEDQETQYF
.	TRBV12-3/TRBV12-4	TRBJ2-2	CASSFQEGSGELFF
TRBD2	TRBV20-1	TRBJ2-3	CSARDRIRGGGRDTQYF
TRBD2	TRBV20-1	TRBJ2-7	CSASSLAGYSYEQYF
.	TRBV6-5	TRBJ1-1	CASSYGAETEAFF
.	TRBV11-2	TRBJ2-5	CASSLDPSGETQYF
TRBD1	TRBV3-1	TRBJ2-7	CASSQRGQGGYEQYF
TRBD1	TRBV11-2	TRBJ1-2	CASSYPGTAALYGYTF
.	TRBV2	TRBJ1-2	CASSEGGLSNYGYTF
TRBD1	TRBV3-1	TRBJ1-4	CASSPADRESEKLFF
.	TRBV12-3/TRBV12-4	TRBJ2-6	CASSSIEPPGANVLTF
.	TRBV6-1	TRBJ2-6	CASRPEDGSGANVLTF
.	TRBV6-5	TRBJ2-1	CASSYADMGKQFF
TRBD2	TRBV2	TRBJ2-5	CASSERNSGGQETQYF
TRBD1	TRBV6-1	TRBJ2-1	CASRHLGGHSYNEQFF
TRBD2	TRBV20-1	TRBJ2-3	CSAVTTSGGRTDTQYF
.	TRBV6-5	TRBJ2-2	CASSYPTGELFF
TRBD2	TRBV5-1	TRBJ2-1	CASSYGTSGGEQFF
TRBD1	TRBV28	TRBJ2-7	CASSSQGQDYEQYF
.	TRBV6-2/TRBV6-3	TRBJ2-2	CASSYGLVLSNTGELFF
TRBD1	TRBV6-1	TRBJ1-2	CASSVLYTDRGNGYTF
TRBD1	TRBV11-2	TRBJ2-7	CASRLGQGTNEQYF
.	TRBV12-3/TRBV12-4	TRBJ1-2	CASRPGFEDYGYTF
TRBD2	TRBV10-3	TRBJ2-3	CAISGGTSGGSSTDTQYF
.	TRBV2	TRBJ2-3	CASSEEGGFDTQYF
.	TRBV30	TRBJ2-7	CAWSGSGPYEQYF
.	TRBV20-1	TRBJ2-3	CSARDRVAESTDTQYF
.	TRBV28	TRBJ1-1	CASTSGVGMNTEAFF
.	TRBV12-3/TRBV12-4	TRBJ2-3	CASSLGTRTDTQYF
.	TRBV6-5	TRBJ1-1	CASSFLHGGELNTEAFF
TRBD2	TRBV9	TRBJ2-3	CASSAGLAGYTDTQYF
.	TRBV7-9	TRBJ2-7	CASSPPAAYEQYF
TRBD2	TRBV20-1	TRBJ2-1	CSARGGLRKNEQFF
.	TRBV4-2	TRBJ2-2	CASSQPNTGEPFF
TRBD2	TRBV27	TRBJ2-1	CASSGFGLAGAHSYNEQFF
.	TRBV13	TRBJ2-1	CASSLRSGIYNEQFF
.	TRBV10-3	TRBJ1-2	CAISDGGRSRGYTF
.	TRBV5-1	TRBJ2-1	CASSLELADEQFF
.	TRBV10-2	TRBJ1-1	CASSLGGREAFF
.	TRBV20-1	TRBJ1-2	CSARDVTRGIGYGYTF
.	TRBV10-2	TRBJ2-2	CASSEKGEAGELFF
.	TRBV19	TRBJ1-5	CASRGWGGNNQPQHF
.	TRBV27	TRBJ1-2	CASSLSNTGGYTF
.	TRBV7-6	TRBJ2-1	CASSPLRQTYNEQFF
.	TRBV12-3/TRBV12-4	TRBJ2-1	CASSLVLGAGSNNEQFF
.	TRBV9	TRBJ2-1	CASSAPPGYNEQFF
.	TRBV4-3	TRBJ2-7	CASSQDPALEQYF
.	TRBV7-9	TRBJ2-1	CASSFPPAAEQFF
.	TRBV24-1	TRBJ2-1	CATSEGSGGGRGNEQFF
.	TRBV10-3	TRBJ2-2	CAISAGAYNTGELFF
TRBD1	TRBV7-3	TRBJ2-2	CASSRGTGPTGELFF
TRBD2	TRBV27	TRBJ2-3	CASSKGLAGADTQYF